These 8 T cell receptor beta chains share one sample of origin, sequenced in a study of cytomegalovirus exposure and HLA in healthy donors. Both 60 Vbeta primers and 13 Jbeta primers went into the PCR. Sequenced by immunoSEQ multiplex PCR; TCRdb stores in-frame clones only, minus some. The sample's table shows approximately 38,000 clones. Sequences were obtained from PBMCs. These receptors came from a man between 40 and 49 years old in good health and CMV-seropositive.

The V and J genes are TRBV19 and TRBJ2-1; TRBD2 matches at 12 bases. This CDR3 has 18 amino acids. Germline V gene data show CDR1 as LNHDA and CDR2 as SQIVND (reference sequence). Germline trimming cut 7 bases from V and 0 bases from J; bases unmatched to any gene: 10. The chain's CDR3 is CASTGGLAGGSSYNEQFF. The CDR3 bases are TGTGCCAGTACGGGGGGGCTAGCGGGAGGGAGCTCCTACAATGAGCAGTTCTTC.

This chain connects TRBV11-2 to TRBJ2-5; possibly TRBD1 for D (6 bases). With 5 bases removed from V and 1 base from J, the gap between germline ends came to 20 bases. Germline assignment: CDR1 SGHAT and CDR2 FQNNGV. The CDR3 covers 17 residues. CDR3 residues: CASSPVGAGVRQETQYF. In DNA, the CDR3 is TGTGCCAGCAGCCCGGTAGGGGCAGGGGTCCGCCAAGAGACCCAGTACTTC.

The CDR3 here is CASSLAGTNEQFF. Written as DNA, the CDR3 is TGTGCCAGCAGCTTAGCTGGGACAAATGAGCAGTTCTTC. This rearrangement joins TRBV11-2 to TRBJ2-1; tentative D call: TRBD1 (6 bases). Germline loops: CDR1 SGHAT, CDR2 FQNNGV. This CDR3 has 13 amino acids. V was cut by 1 base and J by 7 bases, with 8 bases left in between. Full variable domain (missing parts from reference TRBV11-2 and TRBJ2-1): EAGVAQSPRYKIIEKRQSVAFWCNPISGHATLYWYQQILGQGPKLLIQFQNNGVVDDSQLPKDRFSAERLKGVDSTLKIQPAKLEDSAVYLCASSLAGTNEQFFGPGTRLTVL.

The chain joins TRBV11-1 to TRBJ1-2, with D possibly TRBD1 on 6 matching bases. CDR1 is SGHAT, CDR2 FQDESV, per germline (reference sequence). Trimming took 5 bases from V and 8 from J, leaving 18 bases between them. The CDR3 is 14 amino acids. The CDR3 is CASSPQGTSGGYTF. The CDR3 DNA is TGTGCCAGCAGCCCCCAGGGGACCTCGGGAGGCTACACCTTC.

To note about this clone: At one of its ends the junction is not consistent with the germline gene, which may arise from a read error. This sample includes further DNA sequences coding for the same CDR3. The chain joins TRBV7-2 to TRBJ1-1; 10 positions agree with TRBD1. The CDR3 covers 13 residues. Germline V gives CDR1 SGHTA, CDR2 FQGNSA. The CDR3 sequence: CASSGDRGTEAFF. DNA for the CDR3: TGTGCCAGCAGCGGGGACAGGGGCACTGAGGCTTTCTTT.

J is TRBJ1-4 and V is TRBV2; TRBD1 is a possible D gene (6 bases). This CDR3 is 17 amino acids long. Trimming left V 2 bases short and J 5 bases short, with 18 bases between. Germline lookup yields CDR1 SNHLY and CDR2 FYNNEI. The CDR3 DNA sequence: TGTGCCAGCAGTGAATCGCCGCAGGGGCGAGGGAATGAAAAACTGTTTTTT. This encodes CASSESPQGRGNEKLFF.

The chain uses TRBV4-1 and TRBJ2-1, with unresolved D. V was cut by 4 bases and J by 5 bases, with 12 bases left in between. This CDR3 is built from 14 residues. Germline V gene data show CDR1 as MGHRA and CDR2 as YSYEKL. Here the CDR3 DNA reads TGCGCCAGCAGCCCCTGGGCAGTCGACAATGAGCAGTTCTTC. Translated, it gives CASSPWAVDNEQFF.

CDR3 DNA sequence: TGTGCCAGCAGCTTAGTCGGGACAGATACGCAGTATTTT. This codes for CASSLVGTDTQYF. The chain joins TRBV7-9 to TRBJ2-3; D call uncertain. Germline V gives CDR1 SEHNR, CDR2 FQNEAQ (reference sequence). The CDR3 totals 13 residues. With 1 base removed from V and 3 bases from J, the gap between germline ends came to 5 bases.